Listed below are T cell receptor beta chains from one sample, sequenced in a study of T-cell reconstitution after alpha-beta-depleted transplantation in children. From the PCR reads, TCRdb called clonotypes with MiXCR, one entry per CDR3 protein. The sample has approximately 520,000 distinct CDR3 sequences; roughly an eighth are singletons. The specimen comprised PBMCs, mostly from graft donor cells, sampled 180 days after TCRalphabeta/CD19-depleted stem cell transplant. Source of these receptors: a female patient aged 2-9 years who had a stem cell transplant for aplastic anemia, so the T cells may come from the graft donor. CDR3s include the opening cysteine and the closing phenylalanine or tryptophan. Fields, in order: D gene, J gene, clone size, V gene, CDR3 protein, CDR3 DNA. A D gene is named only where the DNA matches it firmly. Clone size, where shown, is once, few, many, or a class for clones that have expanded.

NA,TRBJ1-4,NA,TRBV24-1,CATSVWTEKLFF,TGTGCCACCAGTGTTTGGACAGAAAAACTGTTTTTT
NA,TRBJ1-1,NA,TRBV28,CASSSTPGTKAEAFF,TGTGCCAGCAGTTCCACTCCCGGGACTAAAGCTGAAGCTTTCTTT
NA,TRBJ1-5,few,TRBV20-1,CSAWTDSNQPQHF,TGCAGTGCTTGGACAGATAGCAATCAGCCCCAGCATTTT
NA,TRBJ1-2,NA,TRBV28,CASSPGLGGYTF,TGTGCCAGCAGTCCAGGACTGGGGGGCTACACCTTC
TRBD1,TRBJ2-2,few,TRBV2,CASTSTDRMPGELFF,TGTGCCAGCACTTCAACGGACAGGATGCCCGGGGAGCTGTTTTTT
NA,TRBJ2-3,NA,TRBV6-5,CASTFGLAFTDTQYF,TGTGCCAGCACTTTCGGGCTAGCCTTCACAGATACGCAGTATTTT
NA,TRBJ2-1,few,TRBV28,CASRLGGLYNEQFF,TGTGCCAGTCGGTTGGGGGGCCTCTACAATGAGCAGTTCTTC
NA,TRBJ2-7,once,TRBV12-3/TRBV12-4,CACSLEGVSHRNTYEQYF,TGTGCCTGCAGTTTAGAGGGGGTCTCTCATCGGAATACCTACGAGCAGTACTTC
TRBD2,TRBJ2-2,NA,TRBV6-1,CASSPLREVVWTGQLFF,TGTGCCAGCAGTCCCCTGCGGGAGGTTGTTTGGACCGGGCAGCTGTTTTTT
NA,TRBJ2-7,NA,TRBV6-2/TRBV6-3,CASSYAGLTYEQYF,TGTGCCAGCAGTTACGCGGGACTCACCTACGAGCAGTACTTC
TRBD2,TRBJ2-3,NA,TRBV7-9,CASSPKGGGTDTQYF,TGTGCCAGCAGCCCCAAGGGAGGGGGCACAGATACGCAGTATTTT
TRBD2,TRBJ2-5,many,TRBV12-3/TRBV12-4,CASSSRTSGSEETQYF,TGTGCCAGCAGTTCGAGGACTAGCGGGAGCGAAGAGACCCAGTACTTC
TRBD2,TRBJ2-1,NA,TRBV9,CASNRLAGDNEQFF,TGTGCCAGCAACCGACTAGCGGGAGACAATGAGCAGTTCTTC
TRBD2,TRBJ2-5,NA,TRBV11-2,CASSPQPGLARIQETQYF,TGTGCCAGCAGCCCGCAACCGGGACTAGCGCGAATCCAAGAGACCCAGTACTTC
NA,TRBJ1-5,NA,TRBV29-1,CSVEGGPGNQPQHF,TGCAGCGTCGAGGGGGGACCGGGAAATCAGCCCCAGCATTTT
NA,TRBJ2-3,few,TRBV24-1,CATSETGADTQYF,TGTGCCACCAGTGAGACAGGTGCAGATACGCAGTATTTT
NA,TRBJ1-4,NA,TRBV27,CASSFAVRGKLFF,TGTGCCAGCAGTTTTGCCGTGAGAGGAAAACTGTTTTTT
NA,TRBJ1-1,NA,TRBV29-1,CSVVSGTEAFF,TGCAGCGTTGTCTCGGGAACTGAAGCTTTCTTT
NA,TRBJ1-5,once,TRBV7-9,CASSRTGQQPQHF,TGTGCCAGCAGCAGAACAGGGCAGCAGCCCCAGCATTTT
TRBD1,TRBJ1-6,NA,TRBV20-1,CSAGGDRGDSPLHF,TGCAGTGCCGGCGGGGACAGGGGTGATTCACCCCTCCACTTT